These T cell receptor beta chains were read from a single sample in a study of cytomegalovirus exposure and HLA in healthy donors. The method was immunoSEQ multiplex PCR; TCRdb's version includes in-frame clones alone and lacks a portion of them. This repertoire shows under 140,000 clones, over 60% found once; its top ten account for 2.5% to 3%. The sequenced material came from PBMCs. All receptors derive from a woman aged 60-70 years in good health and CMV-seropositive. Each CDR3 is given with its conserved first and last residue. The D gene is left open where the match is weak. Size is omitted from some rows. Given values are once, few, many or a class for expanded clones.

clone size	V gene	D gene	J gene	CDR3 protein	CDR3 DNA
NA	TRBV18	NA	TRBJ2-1	CASSPPPSRNEQFF	TGTGCCAGCTCACCACCGCCTAGCAGGAATGAGCAGTTCTTC
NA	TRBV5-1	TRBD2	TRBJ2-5	CASSLALTSGIETQYF	TGCGCCAGCAGCTTGGCCTTGACTAGCGGGATCGAGACCCAGTACTTC
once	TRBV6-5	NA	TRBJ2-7	CASSYGRARDYEQYF	TGTGCCAGCAGTTACGGCAGGGCCCGAGACTACGAGCAGTACTTC
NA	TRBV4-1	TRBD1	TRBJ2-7	CASSHSDRGGYEQYF	TGCGCCAGCAGCCATTCGGACAGGGGGGGCTACGAGCAGTACTTC
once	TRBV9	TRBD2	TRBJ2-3	CASSVGGTSGFFTDTQYF	TGTGCCAGCAGCGTAGGCGGGACTAGCGGATTCTTCACAGATACGCAGTATTTT
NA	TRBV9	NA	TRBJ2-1	CASSFTEGAYDEQFF	TGTGCCAGCAGCTTCACTGAGGGAGCGTATGATGAGCAGTTCTTC
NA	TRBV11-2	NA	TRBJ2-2	CASSLVPALGAQNTGELFF	TGTGCCAGCAGCTTAGTCCCCGCGCTGGGGGCGCAGAACACCGGGGAGCTGTTTTTT
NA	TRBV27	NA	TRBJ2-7	CASSLTPQRLTPISYEQYF	TGTGCCAGCAGTCTCACTCCACAGAGACTAACACCGATCTCCTACGAGCAGTACTTC
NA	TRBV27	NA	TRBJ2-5	CASSPKAGSPETQYF	TGTGCCAGCAGTCCTAAAGCCGGGAGTCCAGAGACCCAGTACTTC
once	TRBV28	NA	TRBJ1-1	CASSFLWAGATEAFF	TGTGCCAGCAGTTTTCTATGGGCAGGGGCCACTGAAGCTTTCTTT
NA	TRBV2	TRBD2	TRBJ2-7	CASSEPVSGTLTYEQYF	TGTGCCAGCAGTGAACCCGTTAGCGGGACTCTTACCTACGAGCAGTACTTC
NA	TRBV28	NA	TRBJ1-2	CASSFFQVGGYTF	TGTGCCAGCAGTTTTTTTCAGGTTGGTGGCTACACCTTC
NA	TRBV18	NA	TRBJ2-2	CASSSFGSQNTGELFF	TGTGCCAGCTCATCGTTCGGGAGCCAGAACACCGGGGAGCTGTTTTTT
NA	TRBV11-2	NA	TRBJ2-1	CASSSPPSVNEQFF	TGTGCCAGCAGCTCCCCCCCGTCTGTAAATGAGCAGTTCTTC
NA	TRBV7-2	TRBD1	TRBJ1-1	CASSNTRDRILNTEAFF	TGTGCCAGCAGCAATACCCGGGACAGGATTTTGAACACTGAAGCTTTCTTT
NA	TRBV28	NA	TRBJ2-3	CASSLFSDTQYF	TGTGCCAGCAGTTTATTCTCAGATACGCAGTATTTT
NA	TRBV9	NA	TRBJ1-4	CASSPGTLPVGEKLFF	TGTGCCAGCAGCCCGGGGACACTTCCCGTCGGCGAAAAACTGTTTTTT
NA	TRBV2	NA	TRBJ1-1	CATQRTASEHTEAFF	TGTGCCACCCAACGGACAGCGTCGGAACACACTGAAGCTTTCTTT
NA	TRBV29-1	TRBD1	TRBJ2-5	CSAARGTGERTQYF	TGCAGCGCCGCCCGCGGGACAGGCGAAAGGACCCAGTACTTC
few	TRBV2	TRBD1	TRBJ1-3	CASSWDRGRENTIYF	TGTGCCAGCAGTTGGGACAGGGGGCGTGAAAACACCATATATTTT
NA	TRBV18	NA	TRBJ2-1	CASSPLAGNRNNEQFF	TGTGCCAGCTCACCCCTGGCGGGCAATCGGAACAATGAGCAGTTCTTC
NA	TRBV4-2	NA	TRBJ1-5	CASSQSVAELNQPQHF	TGTGCCAGCAGCCAATCCGTAGCCGAACTAAATCAGCCCCAGCATTTT
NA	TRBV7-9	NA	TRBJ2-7	CSSSLGGSYEQYF	TGTTCCAGCAGCTTAGGCGGATCCTACGAGCAGTACTTC
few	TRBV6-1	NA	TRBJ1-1	CASSAGIEAFF	TGTGCCAGCAGTGCGGGGATTGAAGCTTTCTTT
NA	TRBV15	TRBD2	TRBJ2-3	CATSRDRRTGLVVDTQYF	TGTGCCACCAGCAGAGATCGACGAACTGGACTAGTAGTCGATACGCAGTATTTT
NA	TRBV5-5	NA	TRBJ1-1	CASTLLFRGELATEAFF	TGTGCCAGCACCCTACTATTCAGGGGCGAGTTGGCCACTGAAGCTTTCTTT
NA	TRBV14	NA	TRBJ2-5	CASSQGRAGAAETQYF	TGTGCCAGCAGCCAAGGGAGAGCAGGGGCCGCAGAGACCCAGTACTTC